Following are 11 T cell receptor beta chains from one sample sequenced in a study of T-cell reconstitution after alpha-beta-depleted transplantation in children. This sample's TCRbeta library carried unique molecular identifier barcodes. TCRdb itself ran the PCR reads through MiXCR, one entry per CDR3 protein. This sample has 500,000 or so distinct CDR3 sequences, with 32% found just once. Sequenced here: PBMCs from the stem cell graft donor, sampled from the stem cell graft. All receptors come from a human donor who donated a stem cell graft to a child with aplastic anemia.

V gene TRBV12-3 or TRBV12-4 combines with J gene TRBJ1-6, with 10 bases that match TRBD1. The CDR3 extends over 13 amino acids. The V segment lost 6 bases and the J segment 11 bases; nucleotides outside the gene matches: 4. The chain's CDR3 is CASRTGGRTPLHF. CDR3 nucleotide sequence: TGTGCCAGCAGGACAGGGGGCAGGACACCCCTCCACTTT.

This clonotype was detected a few times. The chain couples TRBV5-6 to TRBJ2-3; 8 bases line up with TRBD1. This CDR3 contains 16 residues. Losses at the gene ends were 4 bases for V and 0 bases for J; bases not matched to a gene: 7. Germline CDR1 and CDR2: SGHDT and YYEEEE. The CDR3 nucleotides are TGTGCCAGCAGCGAAGAACGGGACAGGAGCACAGATACGCAGTATTTT. This encodes CASSEERDRSTDTQYF. Drawing the rest from reference TRBV5-6 and TRBJ2-3, the complete variable domain is DAGVTQSPTHLIKTRGQQVTLRCSPKSGHDTVSWYQQALGQGPQFIFQYYEEEERQRGNFPDRFSGHQFPNYSSELNVNALLLGDSALYLCASSEERDRSTDTQYFGPGTRLTVL.

The V gene is TRBV7-2, the J gene TRBJ2-1, with D maybe TRBD2 (6 bases). Germline V gene lookup returns CDR1 SGHTA and CDR2 FQGNSA. CDR3 length: 16 amino acids. Trimming took off 5 bases at V and 6 bases at J, with 20 bases between the two ends. CDR3 protein: CASSRESGLFINEQFF. CDR3 nucleotide sequence: TGTGCCAGCAGCCGGGAGTCAGGGTTGTTCATCAATGAGCAGTTCTTC.

This clonotype has just one count. J is TRBJ2-7 and V is TRBV4-1, with D possibly matching TRBD2 (6 bases). The V and J ends lost 4 bases and 2 bases respectively, with 15 bases between them. CDR1 MGHRA and CDR2 YSYEKL come from the germline V gene. This CDR3 has 15 residues. The CDR3 reads CASSPGPGVAYEQYF. The DNA for the CDR3 is TGCGCCAGCAGCCCCGGCCCGGGAGTAGCCTACGAGCAGTACTTC.

The chain carries TRBV18 and TRBJ2-7; D possibly uses TRBD1 or TRBD2 (6 bases each). The CDR3 loop spans 17 amino acids. Germline CDR1 reads KGHSH; CDR2 reads LQKENI. V was cut by 1 base and J by 1 base, with 17 bases left in between. As DNA, the CDR3 is TGTGCCAGCTCACCACAGGATCACGGGGGCTGGTCCTACGAGCAGTACGTC. It encodes CASSPQDHGGWSYEQYV.

This clonotype was detected a few times. The rearrangement joins TRBV20-1 to TRBJ2-7; 7 nucleotides agree with TRBD2. This CDR3 has 21 residues. From germline, CDR1 is DFQATT and CDR2 SNEGSKA (reference sequence). V trimming: 3 bases; J trimming: 2 bases; junction bases outside the gene matches: 28. This CDR3 is CSASARVGGLAGVFPTYEQYV. CDR3 nucleotide sequence: TGCAGTGCTAGTGCTCGTGTGGGCGGGCTTGCGGGAGTTTTCCCGACCTACGAGCAGTACGTC.

There are a few counts of this clonotype. J is TRBJ2-2 and V is TRBV4-3, with D maybe TRBD2 (6 bases). Germline-derived CDR1 and CDR2 are LGHNA and YSLEER. This CDR3 region has 17 residues. Between the trimmed V and J ends, which lost 3 bases and 0 bases, there was a span of 14 bases. CDR3 in DNA: TGCGCCAGCAGCCAGGACCCTGCGGGATCGAACACCGGGGAGCTGTTTTTT. Protein: CASSQDPAGSNTGELFF.

The genes are TRBV27 and TRBJ2-7, with D unresolved. Germline CDR1 MNHEY, CDR2 SMNVEV (reference sequence). The CDR3 contains 13 residues. Deletions cut 6 bases from V and 3 bases from J, with 12 bases between. CDR3 nucleotide sequence: TGTGCCAGCAGCCCTCAGGTCGGCTACGAGCAGTACGTC. Its protein product is CASSPQVGYEQYV.

This clonotype was recorded a few times. Here the CDR3 reads CASSLFRDSTDTQYF. CDR3 nucleotides: TGTGCCAGCAGCTTATTCCGGGACAGCACAGATACGCAGTATTTT. The gene calls are TRBV13 and TRBJ2-3; either TRBD1 or TRBD2 may fit D (5 bases each). The germline V and J ends were trimmed by 2 bases and 0 bases, with 9 bases remaining between them. The germline CDR1 and CDR2 sequences are PRHDT and FYEKMQ (reference sequence). This CDR3 contains 15 residues.

The J gene is TRBJ2-1, the V gene TRBV5-1; 11 positions match TRBD1. V was pared by 7 bases and J by 4 bases, with 7 bases of the junction left unmatched. Germline CDR1 and CDR2: SGHRS and YFSETQ. This CDR3 comprises 15 residues. CDR3: CASVAGTGGYNEQFF. CDR3 bases: TGCGCCAGCGTTGCCGGGACAGGGGGGTACAATGAGCAGTTCTTC.

This clonotype came up a few times. The gene calls are TRBV10-3 and TRBJ1-6; 11 nucleotides agree with TRBD1. The CDR3 runs 17 residues. CDR1 is ENHRY, CDR2 SYGVKD, per germline. V lost 4 bases and J lost 6; bases outside the gene matches: 8. Here the CDR3 DNA reads TGTGCCATCAGTGCGAGAGGACAGGGGGCGCCTAATTCACCCCTCCACTTT. It specifies CAISARGQGAPNSPLHF.